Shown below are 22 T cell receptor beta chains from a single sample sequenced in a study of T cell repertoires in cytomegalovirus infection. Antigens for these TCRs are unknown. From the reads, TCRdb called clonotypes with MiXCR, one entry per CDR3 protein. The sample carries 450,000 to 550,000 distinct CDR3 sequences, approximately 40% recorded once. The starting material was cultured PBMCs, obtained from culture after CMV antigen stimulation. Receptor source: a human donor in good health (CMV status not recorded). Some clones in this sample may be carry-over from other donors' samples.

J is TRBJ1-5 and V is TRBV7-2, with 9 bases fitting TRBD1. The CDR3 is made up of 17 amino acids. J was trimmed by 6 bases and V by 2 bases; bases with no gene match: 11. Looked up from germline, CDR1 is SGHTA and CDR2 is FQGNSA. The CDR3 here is CASSLFSRDRDGQPQHF. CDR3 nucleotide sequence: TGTGCCAGCAGCTTATTTTCACGGGACAGGGATGGTCAGCCCCAGCATTTT.

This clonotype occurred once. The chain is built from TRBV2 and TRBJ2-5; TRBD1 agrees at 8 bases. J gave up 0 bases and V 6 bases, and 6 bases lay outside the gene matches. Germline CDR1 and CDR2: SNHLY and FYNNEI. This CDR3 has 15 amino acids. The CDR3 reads CASRKTGEYQETQYF. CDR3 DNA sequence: TGTGCCAGCAGAAAGACAGGGGAGTACCAAGAGACCCAGTACTTC. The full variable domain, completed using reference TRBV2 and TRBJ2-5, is EPEVTQTPSHQVTQMGQEVILRCVPISNHLYFYWYRQILGQKVEFLVSFYNNEISEKSEIFDDQFSVERPDGSNFTLKIRSTKLEDSAMYFCASRKTGEYQETQYFGPGTRLLVL.

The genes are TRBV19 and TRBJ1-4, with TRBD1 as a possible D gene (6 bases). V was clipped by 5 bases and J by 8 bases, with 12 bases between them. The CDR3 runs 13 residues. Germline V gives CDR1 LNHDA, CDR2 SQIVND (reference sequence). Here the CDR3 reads CASSSRTVEKLFF. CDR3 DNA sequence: TGTGCCAGTAGTTCACGGACAGTGGAAAAACTGTTTTTT.

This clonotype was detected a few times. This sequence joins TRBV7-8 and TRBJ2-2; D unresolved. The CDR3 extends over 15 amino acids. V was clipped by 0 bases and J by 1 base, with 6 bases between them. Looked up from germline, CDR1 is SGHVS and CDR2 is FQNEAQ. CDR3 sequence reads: CASSLAYKNTGELFF. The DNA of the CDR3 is TGTGCCAGCAGCTTAGCCTACAAGAACACCGGGGAGCTGTTTTTT.

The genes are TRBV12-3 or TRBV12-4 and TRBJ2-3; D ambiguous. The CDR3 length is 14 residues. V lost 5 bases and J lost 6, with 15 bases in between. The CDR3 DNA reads TGTGCCAGCAGTCCCAATGGAGCGAGTGATACGCAGTATTTT. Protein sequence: CASSPNGASDTQYF.

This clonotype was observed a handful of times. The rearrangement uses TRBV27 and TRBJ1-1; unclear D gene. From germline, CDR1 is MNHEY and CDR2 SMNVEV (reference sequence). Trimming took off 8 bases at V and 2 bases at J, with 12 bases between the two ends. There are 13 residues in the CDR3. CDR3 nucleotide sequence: TGTGCCAGCCAAGGAGTTTTTAACACTGAAGCTTTCTTT. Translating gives CASQGVFNTEAFF.

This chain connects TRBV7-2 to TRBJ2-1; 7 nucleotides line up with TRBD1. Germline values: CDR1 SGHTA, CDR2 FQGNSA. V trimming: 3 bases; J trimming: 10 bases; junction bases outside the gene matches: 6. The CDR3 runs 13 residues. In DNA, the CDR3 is TGTGCCAGCAGCTTGACAGGGAACAGGGAGCAGTTCTTC. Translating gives CASSLTGNREQFF.

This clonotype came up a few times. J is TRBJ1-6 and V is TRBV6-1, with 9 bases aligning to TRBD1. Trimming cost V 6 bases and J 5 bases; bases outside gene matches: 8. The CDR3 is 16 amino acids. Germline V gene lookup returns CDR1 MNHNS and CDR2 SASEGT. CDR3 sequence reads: CASSSQGALHNSPLHF. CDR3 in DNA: TGTGCCAGCAGCTCACAGGGGGCATTGCATAATTCACCCCTCCACTTT.

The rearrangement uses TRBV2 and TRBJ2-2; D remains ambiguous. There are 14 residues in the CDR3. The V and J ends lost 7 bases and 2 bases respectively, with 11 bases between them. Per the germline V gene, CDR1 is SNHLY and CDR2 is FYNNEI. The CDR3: CASIVTLNTGELFF. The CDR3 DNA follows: TGTGCCAGCATTGTGACTCTTAACACCGGGGAGCTGTTTTTT.

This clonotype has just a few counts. The CDR3 sequence is CASSSRVANYGYTF. DNA of the CDR3: TGTGCCAGCAGCTCCCGGGTCGCCAACTATGGCTACACCTTC. The chain links TRBV7-2 to TRBJ1-2; no clear D gene. Germline CDR1 SGHTA, CDR2 FQGNSA. This CDR3 contains 14 residues. The V end was cut by 4 bases, the J end by 2 bases, with 11 bases between. Based on the CDR3 plus reference TRBV7-2 and TRBJ1-2, the full variable domain is GAGVSQSPSNKVTEKGKDVELRCDPISGHTALYWYRQSLGQGLEFLIYFQGNSAPDKSGLPSDRFSAERTGGSVSTLTIQRTQQEDSAVYLCASSSRVANYGYTFGSGTRLTVV.

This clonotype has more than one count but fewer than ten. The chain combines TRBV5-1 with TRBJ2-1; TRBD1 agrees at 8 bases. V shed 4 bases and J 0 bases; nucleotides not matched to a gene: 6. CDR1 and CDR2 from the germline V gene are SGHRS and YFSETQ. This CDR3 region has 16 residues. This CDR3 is CASSRYGQGSYNEQFF. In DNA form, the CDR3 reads TGCGCCAGCAGCCGGTACGGACAGGGCTCCTACAATGAGCAGTTCTTC. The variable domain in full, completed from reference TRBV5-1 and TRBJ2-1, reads KAGVTQTPRYLIKTRGQQVTLSCSPISGHRSVSWYQQTPGQGLQFLFEYFSETQRNKGNFPGRFSGRQFSNSRSEMNVSTLELGDSALYLCASSRYGQGSYNEQFFGPGTRLTVL.

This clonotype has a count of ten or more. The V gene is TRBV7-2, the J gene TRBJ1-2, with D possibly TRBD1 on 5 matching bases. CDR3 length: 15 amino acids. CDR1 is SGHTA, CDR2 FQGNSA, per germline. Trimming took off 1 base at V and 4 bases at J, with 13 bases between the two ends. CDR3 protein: CASSLGGGTVYGYTF. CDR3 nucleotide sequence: TGTGCCAGCAGCTTAGGCGGAGGGACCGTCTATGGCTACACCTTC. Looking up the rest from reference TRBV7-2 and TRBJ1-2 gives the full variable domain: GAGVSQSPSNKVTEKGKDVELRCDPISGHTALYWYRQSLGQGLEFLIYFQGNSAPDKSGLPSDRFSAERTGGSVSTLTIQRTQQEDSAVYLCASSLGGGTVYGYTFGSGTRLTVV.

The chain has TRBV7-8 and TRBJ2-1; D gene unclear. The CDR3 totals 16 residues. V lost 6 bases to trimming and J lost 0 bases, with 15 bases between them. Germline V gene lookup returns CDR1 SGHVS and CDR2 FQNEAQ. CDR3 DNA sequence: TGTGCCAGCAGAAACCGGGCCAGAGGCTCCTACAATGAGCAGTTCTTC. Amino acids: CASRNRARGSYNEQFF.

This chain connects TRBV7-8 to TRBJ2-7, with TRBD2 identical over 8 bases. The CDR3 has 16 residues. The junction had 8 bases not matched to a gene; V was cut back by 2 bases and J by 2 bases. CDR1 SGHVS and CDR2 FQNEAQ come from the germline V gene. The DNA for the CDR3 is TGTGCCAGCAGCTTACAACCGGGACTAGAAACCTACGAGCAGTACTTC. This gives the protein CASSLQPGLETYEQYF.

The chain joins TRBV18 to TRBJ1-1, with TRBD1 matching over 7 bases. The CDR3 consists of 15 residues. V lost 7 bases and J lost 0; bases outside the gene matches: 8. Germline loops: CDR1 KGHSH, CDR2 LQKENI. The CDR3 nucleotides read TGTGCCAGCTTTAATAGGGACAGCTTGAACACTGAAGCTTTCTTT. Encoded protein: CASFNRDSLNTEAFF.

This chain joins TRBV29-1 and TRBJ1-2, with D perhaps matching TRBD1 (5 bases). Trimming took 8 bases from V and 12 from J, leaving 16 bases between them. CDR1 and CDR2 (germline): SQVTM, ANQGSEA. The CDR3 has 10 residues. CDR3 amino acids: CSNRGGIDTF. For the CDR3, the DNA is TGCAGCAACCGCGGGGGGATCGACACCTTC.

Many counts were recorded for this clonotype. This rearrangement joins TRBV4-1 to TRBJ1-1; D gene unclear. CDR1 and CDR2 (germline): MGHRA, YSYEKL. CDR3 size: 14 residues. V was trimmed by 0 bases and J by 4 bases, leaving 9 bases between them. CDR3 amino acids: CASSQDRWGTEAFF. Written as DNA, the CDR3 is TGCGCCAGCAGCCAAGATAGGTGGGGCACTGAAGCTTTCTTT.

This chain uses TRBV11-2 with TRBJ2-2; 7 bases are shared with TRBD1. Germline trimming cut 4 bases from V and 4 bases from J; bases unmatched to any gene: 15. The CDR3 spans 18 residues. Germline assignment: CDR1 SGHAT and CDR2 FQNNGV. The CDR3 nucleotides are TGTGCCAGCAGCTCCCGCAAAAAAACGGACAGGTCCACCGGGGAGCTGTTTTTT. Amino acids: CASSSRKKTDRSTGELFF.

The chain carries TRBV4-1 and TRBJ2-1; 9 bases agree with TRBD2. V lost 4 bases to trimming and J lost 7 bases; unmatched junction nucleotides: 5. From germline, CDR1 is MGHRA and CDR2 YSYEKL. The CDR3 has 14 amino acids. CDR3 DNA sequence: TGCGCCAGCAGCCGCGCGGGGGGGGTGAATGAGCAGTTCTTC. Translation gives CASSRAGGVNEQFF.

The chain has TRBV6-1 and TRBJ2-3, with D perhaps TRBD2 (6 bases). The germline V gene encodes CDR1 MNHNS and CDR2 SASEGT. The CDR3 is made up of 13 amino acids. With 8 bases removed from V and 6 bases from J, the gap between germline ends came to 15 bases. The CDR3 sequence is CASRWDGGDTQYF. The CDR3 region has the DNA TGTGCCAGCCGATGGGACGGAGGGGATACGCAGTATTTT.

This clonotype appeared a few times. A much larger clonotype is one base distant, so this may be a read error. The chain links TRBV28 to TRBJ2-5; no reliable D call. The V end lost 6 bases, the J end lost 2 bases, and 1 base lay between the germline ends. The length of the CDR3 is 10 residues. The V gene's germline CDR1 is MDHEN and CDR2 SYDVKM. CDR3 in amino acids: CASRQETQYF. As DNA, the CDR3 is TGTGCCAGCAGGCAAGAGACCCAGTACTTC.

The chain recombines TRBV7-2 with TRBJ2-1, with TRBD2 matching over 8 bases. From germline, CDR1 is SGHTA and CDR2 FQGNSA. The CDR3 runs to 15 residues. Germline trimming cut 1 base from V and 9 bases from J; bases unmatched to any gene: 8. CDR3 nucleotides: TGTGCCAGCAGCTTAGAACGGGGGGGCTTCGGTGAGCAGTTCTTC. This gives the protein CASSLERGGFGEQFF.